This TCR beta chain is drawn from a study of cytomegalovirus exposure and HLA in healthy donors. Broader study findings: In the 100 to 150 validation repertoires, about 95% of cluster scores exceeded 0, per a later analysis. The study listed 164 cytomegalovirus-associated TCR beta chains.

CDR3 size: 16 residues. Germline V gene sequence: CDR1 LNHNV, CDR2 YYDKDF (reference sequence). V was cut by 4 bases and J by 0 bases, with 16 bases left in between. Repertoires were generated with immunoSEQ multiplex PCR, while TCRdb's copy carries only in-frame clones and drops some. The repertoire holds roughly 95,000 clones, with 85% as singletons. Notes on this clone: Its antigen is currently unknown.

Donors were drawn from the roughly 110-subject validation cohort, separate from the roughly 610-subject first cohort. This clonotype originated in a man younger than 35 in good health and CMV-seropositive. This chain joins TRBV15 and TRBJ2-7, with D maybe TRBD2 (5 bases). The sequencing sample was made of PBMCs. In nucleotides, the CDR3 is TGTGCCACCAGCACCGGAGGACCCTACCTCTCCTACGAGCAGTACTTC. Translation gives CATSTGGPYLSYEQYF.